The 14 T cell receptor beta chains listed next were all sequenced from one sample in a study of T-cell reconstitution after alpha-beta-depleted transplantation in children. Preparing the TCRbeta library involved the use of unique molecular identifiers. From the PCR reads, TCRdb called clonotypes with MiXCR, one entry per CDR3 protein. The sample includes about 360,000 distinct CDR3 sequences, 10% to 15% of them seen just once. The starting material was PBMCs, obtained from the stem cell graft. These receptors all come from a human donor who donated a stem cell graft to a child with Fanconi anemia.

This clonotype was counted only a few times. The chain uses TRBV5-1 and TRBJ2-3; D not certain. Germline assignment: CDR1 SGHRS and CDR2 YFSETQ. The CDR3 runs to 14 residues. V was trimmed by 2 bases and J by 4 bases, leaving 11 bases between them. The CDR3 nucleotides read TGCGCCAGCAGCTTTAACCGACCGGCAGATACGCAGTATTTT. Translated: CASSFNRPADTQYF.

This clonotype occurred a few times. The rearrangement links TRBV5-5 to TRBJ1-5; D is perhaps TRBD1 (5 bases). This CDR3 contains 15 residues. Trimming removed 1 base from V and 7 bases from J, with 15 bases in between. The germline V gene has CDR1 SGHKS and CDR2 YYEKEE (reference sequence). Here the CDR3 reads CASSLRGAVGQPQHF. CDR3 sequence (DNA): TGTGCCAGCAGCTTGCGAGGGGCGGTGGGGCAGCCCCAGCATTTT.

The CDR3: CASSPRASNEAFF. The CDR3 bases are TGTGCCAGCAGCCCCCGGGCCTCCAATGAAGCTTTCTTT. The chain employs TRBV6-1 and TRBJ1-1, with no clear D. CDR1 is MNHNS and CDR2 is SASEGT in the germline V gene. Trimming took 6 bases from V and 7 from J, leaving 15 bases between them. The CDR3 covers 13 residues.

The V gene is TRBV4-2, the J gene TRBJ2-1; 11 bases align to TRBD2. V lost 1 base to trimming and J lost 9 bases; unmatched junction nucleotides: 8. The CDR3 loop spans 16 amino acids. CDR1 is LGHNA, CDR2 YNFKEQ, per germline. The DNA for the CDR3 is TGTGCCAGCAGCCAAGTCGGGACTAGCGGTTGGAGTGAGCAGTTCTTC. This codes for CASSQVGTSGWSEQFF.

This clonotype has more than one count but fewer than ten. V and J are TRBV28 and TRBJ1-2; 8 nucleotides align to TRBD1. Trimming removed 5 bases from V and 3 bases from J; junction bases left unmatched: 8. This CDR3 contains 15 residues. The germline gives CDR1 MDHEN, CDR2 SYDVKM. CDR3 in amino acids: CASSRGQGMDYGYTF. The CDR3 DNA reads TGTGCCAGCAGTCGTGGACAGGGAATGGACTATGGCTACACCTTC.

This clonotype was seen repeatedly, ten times or more. The chain links TRBV5-1 to TRBJ1-1; maybe TRBD1 (6 bases). Germline loops: CDR1 SGHRS, CDR2 YFSETQ. V lost 5 bases and J 7 bases, leaving 12 bases between the germline ends. This CDR3 spans 12 amino acids. The CDR3 protein is CASRREQGEAFF. CDR3 DNA: TGCGCCAGCAGAAGAGAACAGGGTGAAGCTTTCTTT.

This clonotype was seen ten or more times. The chain has TRBV3-1 and TRBJ2-7; TRBD1 matches 7 bases. The CDR3 has 16 amino acids. V was clipped by 7 bases and J by 9 bases; unmatched bases: 21. CDR1 LGHDT and CDR2 YNNKEL come from the germline V gene (reference sequence). The CDR3 region is CASKIRGRSHVWLQYV. The DNA for the CDR3 is TGTGCCAGCAAAATAAGGGGGCGGTCCCATGTATGGCTGCAGTACGTC.

This clonotype has ten or more counts. The chain has TRBV29-1 and TRBJ1-1; TRBD1 might be the D (5 bases). The CDR3 is made up of 13 amino acids. The germline CDR1 and CDR2 sequences are SQVTM and ANQGSEA. The V end lost 2 bases, the J end lost 5 bases, and 12 bases lay between the germline ends. The CDR3: CSVEYDSITEAFF. The CDR3 region has the DNA TGCAGCGTTGAATACGACAGTATAACTGAAGCTTTCTTT.

The rearrangement links TRBV7-2 to TRBJ2-5; 10 bases match TRBD1. The length of the CDR3 is 15 residues. Looked up from germline, CDR1 is SGHTA and CDR2 is FQGNSA. Trimming cost V 6 bases and J 2 bases; bases outside gene matches: 6. The CDR3, as DNA: TGTGCCAGCAGTTGGGGACAGGGGAGTCAAGAGACCCAGTACTTC. It translates to CASSWGQGSQETQYF. The variable domain in full, completed from reference TRBV7-2 and TRBJ2-5, reads GAGVSQSPSNKVTEKGKDVELRCDPISGHTALYWYRQSLGQGLEFLIYFQGNSAPDKSGLPSDRFSAERTGGSVSTLTIQRTQQEDSAVYLCASSWGQGSQETQYFGPGTRLLVL.

This chain uses TRBV3-1 with TRBJ2-7; tentative D call: TRBD1 (5 bases). The germline gives CDR1 LGHDT, CDR2 YNNKEL (reference sequence). V was trimmed by 0 bases and J by 2 bases, leaving 11 bases between them. CDR3 length: 15 amino acids. CDR3 loop: CASSQDLGQTYEQYF. DNA for the CDR3: TGTGCCAGCAGCCAAGATTTAGGACAAACCTACGAGCAGTACTTC.

The sample holds a few counts of this clonotype. This rearrangement joins TRBV12-3 or TRBV12-4 to TRBJ2-2, with D possibly matching TRBD1 (5 bases). V lost 6 bases to trimming and J lost 2 bases, with 10 bases between them. The CDR3 runs 14 residues. CDR3 bases: TGTGCCAGCAGCCGTGACAGAAACACCGGGGAGCTGTTTTTT. Translated: CASSRDRNTGELFF.

This clonotype was observed many times. The chain has TRBV28 and TRBJ2-2; D perhaps matches TRBD2 (6 bases). V lost 3 bases to trimming and J lost 6 bases, with 8 bases between them. The CDR3 totals 13 residues. Germline CDR1 reads MDHEN; CDR2 reads SYDVKM. The CDR3 coding sequence is TGTGCCAGCAGTTTGGAGGGTCCCGGGGAGCTGTTTTTT. Its translation is CASSLEGPGELFF.

The gene calls are TRBV10-1 and TRBJ2-3; D possibly corresponds to TRBD2 (6 bases). The V end was cut by 0 bases, the J end by 3 bases, with 10 bases between. Germline CDR1 reads WNHNN; CDR2 reads SYGVQD (reference sequence). The CDR3 runs 15 residues. CDR3 in amino acids: CASSESVEGTDTQYF. Here the CDR3 DNA reads TGCGCCAGCAGTGAGTCGGTGGAGGGGACAGATACGCAGTATTTT.

V and J are TRBV28 and TRBJ2-1; 9 bases are shared with TRBD2. With V trimmed by 3 bases and J by 6 bases, 9 bases remained unmatched. This CDR3 contains 16 residues. Germline V gene data show CDR1 as MDHEN and CDR2 as SYDVKM. The CDR3 protein is CASSLRGLASFNEQFF. DNA for the CDR3: TGTGCCAGCAGTTTGAGGGGACTAGCCTCTTTCAATGAGCAGTTCTTC.